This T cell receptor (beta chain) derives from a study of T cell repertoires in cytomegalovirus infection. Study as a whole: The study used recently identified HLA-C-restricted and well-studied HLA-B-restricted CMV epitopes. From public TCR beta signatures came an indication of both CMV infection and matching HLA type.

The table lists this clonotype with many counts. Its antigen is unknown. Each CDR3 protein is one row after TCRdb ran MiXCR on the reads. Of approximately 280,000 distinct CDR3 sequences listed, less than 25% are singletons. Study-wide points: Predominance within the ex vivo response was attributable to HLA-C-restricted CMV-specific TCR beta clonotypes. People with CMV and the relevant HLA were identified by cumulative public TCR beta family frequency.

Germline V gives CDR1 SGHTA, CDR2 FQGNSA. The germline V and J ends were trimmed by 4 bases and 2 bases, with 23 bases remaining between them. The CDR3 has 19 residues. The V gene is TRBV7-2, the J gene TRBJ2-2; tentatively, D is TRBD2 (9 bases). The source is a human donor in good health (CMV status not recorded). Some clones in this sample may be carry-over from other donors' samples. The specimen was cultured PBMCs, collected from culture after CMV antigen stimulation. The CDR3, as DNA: TGTGCCAGCAGCTATCGGACAGGGAGACTAGCGGTAAACACCGGGGAGCTGTTTTTT. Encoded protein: CASSYRTGRLAVNTGELFF.